Each of the 26 T cell receptor beta chains below was sequenced from the same sample in a study of blood T cell repertoires in COVID-19. TCRdb keeps only in-frame clones here, not all; method: immunoSEQ multiplex PCR. The sample contains under 300,000 clones, about nine tenths of which appear only once. Sample: PBMCs or T cells enriched from blood (not recorded which). These receptors were taken from a woman under 30 who had recovered from COVID-19.

This sequence joins TRBV6-4 and TRBJ2-5; TRBD2 aligns across 8 bases. The trim removed 7 bases at V and 8 bases at J, leaving 15 bases unmatched. This CDR3 contains 15 residues. Germline lookup yields CDR1 MRHNA and CDR2 SNTAGT. The CDR3 region has the DNA TGTGCCAGCATGAAGTGGACTAGCCCATCCGATACCCAGTACTTC. It encodes CASMKWTSPSDTQYF.

CDR3 coding DNA: TGTGCCAGTAGTAATCGGGGTGGAACGTATGGCTACACCTTC. It codes for CASSNRGGTYGYTF. The chain has TRBV19 and TRBJ1-2; D call uncertain. This CDR3 spans 14 amino acids. The V and J ends lost 4 bases and 5 bases respectively, with 14 bases between them. Germline CDR1 reads LNHDA; CDR2 reads SQIVND (reference sequence).

The rearrangement links TRBV11-3 to TRBJ1-2; D may be TRBD1 (5 bases). Between the trimmed V and J ends, which lost 5 bases and 0 bases, there was a span of 10 bases. The CDR3 totals 14 residues. The germline CDR1 and CDR2 sequences are SGHNT and YENEEA. CDR3 in amino acids: CASSIGGANYGYTF. CDR3 coding DNA: TGTGCCAGCAGCATCGGGGGAGCTAACTATGGCTACACCTTC.

This chain connects TRBV28 to TRBJ2-7; perhaps TRBD1 as D (5 bases). V was clipped by 2 bases and J by 2 bases, with 22 bases between them. The CDR3 runs to 18 residues. Germline loops: CDR1 MDHEN, CDR2 SYDVKM. The CDR3: CASSLDSAGLRRPYEQYF. In DNA, the CDR3 is TGTGCCAGCAGTTTAGACTCTGCAGGGCTACGTCGTCCCTACGAGCAGTACTTC.

The count of this clone is one. This chain joins TRBV3-1 (or the pseudogene TRBV3-2) and TRBJ1-3; perhaps TRBD1 as D (6 bases). Germline V gene data show CDR1 as LGHDT and CDR2 as YNNKEL (reference sequence). V was clipped by 3 bases and J by 0 bases, with 9 bases between them. The CDR3 is 15 residues long. The CDR3 region has the DNA TGTGCCAGCAGCCAGGCAGGGGACTCTGGAAACACCATATATTTT. This codes for CASSQAGDSGNTIYF.

The chain's CDR3 is CASSPRLAGGSTDTQYF. The CDR3 coding sequence is TGTGCCAGCAGCCCTAGACTAGCGGGAGGGAGCACAGATACGCAGTATTTT. The chain employs TRBV11-3 and TRBJ2-3; TRBD2 agrees at 14 bases. Germline values: CDR1 SGHNT, CDR2 YENEEA. The CDR3 is 17 amino acids. V lost 5 bases and J lost 0; bases outside the gene matches: 4.

The rearrangement uses TRBV4-1 and TRBJ2-3; D is unresolved. Germline V CDR1 and CDR2: MGHRA, YSYEKL. The V and J ends lost 1 base and 8 bases respectively, with 4 bases between them. CDR3 length: 11 amino acids. This CDR3 is CASSQAVTQYF. In DNA, the CDR3 is TGCGCCAGCAGCCAAGCCGTTACGCAGTATTTT.

In this sample, this clone turned up once. The V and J genes are TRBV19 and TRBJ2-7, with D uncertain. This CDR3 is built from 14 residues. Deletions cut 0 bases from V and 3 bases from J, with 9 bases between. Germline CDR1 reads LNHDA; CDR2 reads SQIVND (reference sequence). The CDR3 sequence is CASSIDPQNYEQYF. DNA for the CDR3: TGTGCCAGTAGTATAGATCCCCAGAACTACGAGCAGTACTTC.

V gene TRBV7-3 combines with J gene TRBJ1-1; D possibly corresponds to TRBD1 (6 bases). The V gene's germline CDR1 is SGHTA and CDR2 FQGTGA. V shed 5 bases and J shed 4 bases, with 11 bases lying between them. There are 13 residues in the CDR3. CDR3 sequence reads: CASSVAGATEAFF. CDR3 nucleotides: TGTGCCAGCAGCGTAGCAGGGGCCACTGAAGCTTTCTTT.

The chain is built from TRBV7-3 and TRBJ2-1; D perhaps matches TRBD1 (6 bases). The V and J ends lost 5 bases and 5 bases respectively, with 10 bases between them. The CDR3 runs to 13 residues. CDR1 is SGHTA and CDR2 is FQGTGA in the germline V gene. CDR3: CASSRRTDNEQFF. DNA for the CDR3: TGTGCCAGCAGCCGCCGGACAGACAATGAGCAGTTCTTC.

The J gene is TRBJ2-2, the V gene TRBV19, with D tentatively TRBD1 (6 bases). The germline CDR1 and CDR2 sequences are LNHDA and SQIVND (reference sequence). The CDR3 consists of 15 residues. V was cut by 4 bases and J by 4 bases, with 13 bases left in between. The CDR3 here is CASSRTGSRTGELFF. As DNA, the CDR3 is TGTGCCAGTAGTAGAACAGGGTCTCGCACCGGGGAGCTGTTTTTT.

The chain uses TRBV21-1 and TRBJ1-1; the DNA was not used to check the table's D call, TRBD1. TRBV21-1 is a listed pseudogene. This CDR3 is built from 16 residues. The CDR3 nucleotides are TGTGCCAGCAGCAAAGGTTTCGGACAGGGAGGGTTGGGAGCTTTCTTT. This sequence encodes CASSKGFGQGGLGAFF.

V usage is TRBV9 and J usage is TRBJ2-5; D possibly corresponds to TRBD1 (6 bases). Germline V gene data show CDR1 as SGDLS and CDR2 as YYNGEE. The V gene lost 4 bases and the J gene lost 2 bases, with 12 bases spanning the gap. CDR3 length: 14 residues. Here the CDR3 DNA reads TGTGCCAGCAGCTCCACGACAGGACAAGAGACCCAGTACTTC. Translation: CASSSTTGQETQYF.

In this sample, this clone turned up a few times. The chain combines TRBV10-3 with TRBJ2-1; possibly TRBD2 for D (5 bases). The CDR3 extends over 16 amino acids. V lost 0 bases to trimming and J lost 0 bases, with 9 bases between them. CDR1 is ENHRY and CDR2 is SYGVKD in the germline V gene. CDR3 in amino acids: CAISESSVSSYNEQFF. The CDR3 DNA sequence: TGTGCCATCAGTGAGTCTAGCGTAAGCTCCTACAATGAGCAGTTCTTC.

The chain is built from TRBV28 and TRBJ2-6; no clear D. Germline CDR1 reads MDHEN; CDR2 reads SYDVKM. V lost 7 bases, J lost 4 bases, and 20 bases lay in between. The CDR3 has 17 residues. DNA for the CDR3: TGTGCCAGCACCCCAGGTGGCAGTTCGGCCGGGGCCAACGTCCTGACTTTC. It codes for CASTPGGSSAGANVLTF.

V gene TRBV11-2 combines with J gene TRBJ2-1; TRBD1 is a possible D gene (5 bases). The germline V gene encodes CDR1 SGHAT and CDR2 FQNNGV. The length of the CDR3 is 14 residues. V shed 0 bases and J shed 5 bases, with 8 bases lying between them. The CDR3 DNA reads TGTGCCAGCAGCTTAGATCAACAGGACAATGAGCAGTTCTTC. As protein: CASSLDQQDNEQFF. Variable domain in full (rest from reference TRBV11-2 and TRBJ2-1): EAGVAQSPRYKIIEKRQSVAFWCNPISGHATLYWYQQILGQGPKLLIQFQNNGVVDDSQLPKDRFSAERLKGVDSTLKIQPAKLEDSAVYLCASSLDQQDNEQFFGPGTRLTVL.

V and J are TRBV19 and TRBJ1-1, with D possibly TRBD1 on 5 matching bases. The germline V gene encodes CDR1 LNHDA and CDR2 SQIVND (reference sequence). The germline V and J ends were trimmed by 5 bases and 2 bases, with 12 bases remaining between them. The CDR3 is 14 amino acids. This CDR3 reads CASSAETVNTEAFF. The CDR3 region has the DNA TGTGCCAGTAGTGCCGAGACAGTAAACACTGAAGCTTTCTTT.

The chain recombines TRBV6-1 with TRBJ1-2; D gene unclear. The CDR3 is 13 residues long. CDR1 and CDR2 (germline): MNHNS, SASEGT. The V and J ends lost 3 bases and 8 bases respectively, with 13 bases between them. The CDR3 loop is CASSDTEVGGYTF. DNA of the CDR3: TGTGCCAGCAGTGATACCGAGGTTGGCGGCTACACCTTC.

This rearrangement joins TRBV29-1 to TRBJ2-5; D is uncertain. This CDR3 is 10 amino acids long. CDR1 SQVTM and CDR2 ANQGSEA come from the germline V gene. V was cut by 5 bases and J by 5 bases, with 6 bases left in between. The CDR3 is CSVSYETQYF. DNA of the CDR3: TGCAGCGTTTCCTACGAGACCCAGTACTTC.

The chain joins TRBV5-1 to TRBJ2-1; 10 nucleotides line up with TRBD2. Germline V gives CDR1 SGHRS, CDR2 YFSETQ. V shed 4 bases, J shed 3 bases, and the junction held 7 bases outside the gene matches. The CDR3 contains 16 residues. CDR3 sequence reads: CASSQGLAYYYNEQFF. DNA of the CDR3: TGCGCCAGCAGCCAGGGACTAGCGTATTACTACAATGAGCAGTTCTTC.

The chain uses TRBV28 and TRBJ1-2, with D unresolved. This CDR3 comprises 12 residues. V was clipped by 8 bases and J by 3 bases, with 10 bases between them. CDR1 and CDR2 from the germline V gene are MDHEN and SYDVKM. CDR3 sequence reads: CASGRVYYGYTF. DNA of the CDR3: TGTGCCAGCGGCCGGGTGTACTATGGCTACACCTTC.

This sequence joins TRBV11-3 and TRBJ1-1; D is perhaps TRBD1 (5 bases). V lost 4 bases and J lost 0, with 15 bases in between. This CDR3 region has 16 residues. CDR1 is SGHNT and CDR2 is YENEEA in the germline V gene. The CDR3 DNA reads as TGTGCCAGCAGCTCCATTTGGGAAGGGGTGAACACTGAAGCTTTCTTT. This translates into CASSSIWEGVNTEAFF.

This rearrangement joins TRBV28 to TRBJ1-1; unclear D gene. CDR3 length equals 13 residues. The germline CDR1 and CDR2 sequences are MDHEN and SYDVKM. V gave up 3 bases and J gave up 1 base, with 6 bases separating them. CDR3: CASSFGANTEAFF. The CDR3 nucleotides are TGTGCCAGCAGTTTCGGAGCGAACACTGAAGCTTTCTTT.

V is TRBV18 and J is TRBJ1-4, with 9 nucleotides matching TRBD1. J lost 6 bases, V lost 0 bases, and 5 bases had no gene match. From germline, CDR1 is KGHSH and CDR2 LQKENI. The length of the CDR3 is 16 residues. In nucleotides, the CDR3 is TGTGCCAGCTCACCACCCAACAGGGGGCGAGATGAAAAACTGTTTTTT. Amino acids: CASSPPNRGRDEKLFF.

The chain combines TRBV2 with TRBJ2-1; 8 nucleotides agree with TRBD2. Germline assignment: CDR1 SNHLY and CDR2 FYNNEI. The CDR3 is 15 residues long. With 4 bases clipped from V and 4 bases from J, the junction kept 6 bases outside the gene matches. The CDR3 coding sequence is TGTGCCAGCAGTGCACTAGCGGAACGATACAATGAGCAGTTCTTC. Its translation is CASSALAERYNEQFF. Filled out from reference TRBV2 and TRBJ2-1, the complete variable domain reads EPEVTQTPSHQVTQMGQEVILRCVPISNHLYFYWYRQILGQKVEFLVSFYNNEISEKSEIFDDQFSVERPDGSNFTLKIRSTKLEDSAMYFCASSALAERYNEQFFGPGTRLTVL.

V and J are TRBV29-1 and TRBJ1-2, with D perhaps TRBD1 (6 bases). This CDR3 has 12 residues. Per germline, CDR1 SQVTM and CDR2 ANQGSEA. V lost 3 bases and J lost 8, with 13 bases in between. DNA for the CDR3: TGCAGCGTTGAGGGCAACAGGGACGGCTACACCTTC. Translated, it gives CSVEGNRDGYTF. Filled out from reference TRBV29-1 and TRBJ1-2, the complete variable domain reads SAVISQKPSRDICQRGTSLTIQCQVDSQVTMMFWYRQQPGQSLTLIATANQGSEATYESGFVIDKFPISRPNLTFSTLTVSNMSPEDSSIYLCSVEGNRDGYTFGSGTRLTVV.